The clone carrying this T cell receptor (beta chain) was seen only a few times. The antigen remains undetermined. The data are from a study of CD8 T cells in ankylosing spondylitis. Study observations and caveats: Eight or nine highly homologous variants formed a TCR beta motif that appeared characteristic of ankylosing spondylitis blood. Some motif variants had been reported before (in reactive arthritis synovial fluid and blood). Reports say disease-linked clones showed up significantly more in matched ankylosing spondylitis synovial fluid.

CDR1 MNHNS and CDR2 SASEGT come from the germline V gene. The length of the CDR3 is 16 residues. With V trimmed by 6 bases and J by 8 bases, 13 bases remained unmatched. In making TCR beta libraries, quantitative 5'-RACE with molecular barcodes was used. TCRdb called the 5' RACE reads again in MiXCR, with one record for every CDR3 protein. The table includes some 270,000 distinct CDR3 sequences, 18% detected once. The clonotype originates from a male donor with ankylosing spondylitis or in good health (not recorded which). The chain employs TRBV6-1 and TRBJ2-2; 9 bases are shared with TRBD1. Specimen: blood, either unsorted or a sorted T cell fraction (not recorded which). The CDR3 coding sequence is TGTGCCAGCAGCCATCCGGGACAGGGAATTTCTGGGGAGCTGTTTTTT. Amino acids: CASSHPGQGISGELFF.